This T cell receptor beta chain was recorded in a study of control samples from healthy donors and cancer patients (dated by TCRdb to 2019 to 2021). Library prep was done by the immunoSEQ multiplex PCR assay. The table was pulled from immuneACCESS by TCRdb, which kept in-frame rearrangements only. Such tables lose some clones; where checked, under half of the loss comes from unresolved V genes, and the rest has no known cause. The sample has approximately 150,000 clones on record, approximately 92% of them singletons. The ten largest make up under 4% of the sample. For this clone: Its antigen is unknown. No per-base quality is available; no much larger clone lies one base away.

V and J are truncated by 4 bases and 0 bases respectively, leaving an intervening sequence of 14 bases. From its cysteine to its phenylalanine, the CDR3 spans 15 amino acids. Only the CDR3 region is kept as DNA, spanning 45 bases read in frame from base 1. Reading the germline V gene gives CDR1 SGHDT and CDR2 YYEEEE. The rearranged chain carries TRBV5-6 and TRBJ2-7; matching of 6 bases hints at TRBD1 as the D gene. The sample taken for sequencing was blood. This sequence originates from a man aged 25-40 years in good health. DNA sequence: TGTGCCAGCAGCCCTTTAACAGGGCTCTCCTACGAGCAGTACTTC. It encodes CASSPLTGLSYEQYF.